What follows is one T cell receptor beta chain and its context. The antigen it binds to is not known. Nothing much larger sits one base from this clone, and base qualities are not available. This sample is part of a study of T cell therapy after organ transplantation (dated by TCRdb to about 2019). At the level of the whole study: Therapy products were autologous CMV-specific T cells expanded in vitro for 2 to 3 weeks with a peptide pool of 30 HLA class I and II CMV epitopes. Of the roughly ten patients, only 7 or 8 had long-term post-therapy samples available. About 80% of the ten patients were classed as clinical responders and two as nonresponders. Each patient got up to 6 T cell doses, given every 2 weeks, and was then monitored for approximately 31 weeks after finishing therapy. Patients received a median of 1.92 x 10^8 CMV-specific T cells across 2 to 6 intravenous infusions. Pretherapy peripheral blood samples were collected before T cell therapy was commenced. The study was a follow-up TRBV repertoire analysis of an open-label phase I trial of autologous CMV-specific adoptive T cell therapy in solid-organ transplant recipients.

V is cut by 5 bases and J by 1 base, and the space between the germline ends is 9 bases. The CDR3 spans 14 residues, from the cysteine through the phenylalanine. The entry retains the CDR3 DNA only, 42 bases that are in frame from base 1. CDR1 and CDR2 were assigned from the germline V gene (reference sequence) as SEHNR and FQNEAQ. Study-wide findings and limitations: The small cohort prevented assessing confounders such as concurrent antirejection and antiviral medications. Before therapy, nonresponders had marked clonal expansions, and their repertoires changed minimally after therapy. Fold change in CD8 clonality after therapy was inversely correlated with pretherapy clonality, suggesting that less biased repertoires were more receptive to remodeling. Reconstitution after therapy appeared to involve both transferred clonotypes and endogenous clonotypes that were not detected in the therapy products. Reduced sample coverage from poor CD8+ T cell yield may be reflected in the few expansions detected in nonresponders.

The sample's time point label is to be understood as: before start of T cell therapy. The patients had received solid-organ transplants and had cytomegalovirus that was drug-resistant/recurrent. Roughly 10 of the trial participants were picked for repertoire analysis depending on whether post-therapy peripheral blood mononuclear cells were available. Viable CD3+CD8+CD4- lymphocytes were isolated from PBMCs by sorting on a BD FACSAria III. The Qiagen DNeasy Kit was used to extract genomic DNA from the sorted cells. Using the immunoSEQ two-step, bias-controlled multiplex PCR assay, TRB CDR3 regions were amplified from genomic DNA. CDR3 libraries were sequenced on an Illumina NextSeq 500. From the authors' description of their analysis: The immunoSEQ Analyzer platform was used for the initial alignment and bioinformatics, which included bias normalization against synthetic CDR3 analogs. V, D and J genes were annotated according to IMGT database definitions. VDJtools version 1.1.10 and the R package tcR version 2.2.1.11 were used with default settings for further TRBV analyses. GLIPH analysis was performed with version 1.0 using default settings. In CDR3 sequences with at least 5 reads, significant changes in clonotype frequency were tested by a 2-sided binomial test with Benjamini-Hochberg correction (alpha = 0.01). TCRdb took this table from immuneACCESS and kept in-frame rearrangements with V and J called. Such tables lack part of the clones; where checked against another copy, unresolved V genes explain under half of the gap, and the rest is unexplained. The V and J calls and clone size were taken over from that table, and D and trimming were inferred from the DNA. Counted in this sample were 51,000 or so clones; 94% of them appeared once. The ten largest clones represent 2.5% to 3.5% of the sample.

This sequence was found in a human patient who had received a solid organ transplant and had CMV disease. This specimen was CD8+ T cells from blood, taken before autologous CMV-specific T cell therapy. The chain is encoded by TRBV7-9 joined to TRBJ1-5, and perhaps TRBD1 as D gene, on 6 matching bases. The CDR3: CASSMDRSNQPQHF. The bases are TGTGCCAGCAGCATGGACAGAAGCAATCAGCCCCAGCATTTT. The full variable domain, completed from the reference TRBV7-9 and TRBJ1-5 proteins outside the CDR3, reads DTGVSQNPRHKITKRGQNVTFRCDPISEHNRLYWYRQTLGQGPEFLTYFQNEAQLEKSRLLSDRFSAERPKGSFSTLEIQRTEQGDSAMYLCASSMDRSNQPQHFGDGTRLSIL.